One and the same sample provided the 19 T cell receptor beta chains below, sequenced in a study of regulatory T cells in long-lasting Graves disease. Both iRepertoire HTBI primers and Arm-PCR of CDR3 regions were used to build the TCR beta libraries. TCRdb re-called the multiplex PCR reads through MiXCR, storing one row per CDR3 protein. The sample shows 300,000 to 500,000 distinct CDR3 sequences, less than 25% of them seen only once. The time point here: persistent/refractory GD, antithyroid drugs over 5 years with positive TRAb. From RNA extracted from PBMCs, the TCR library was made. The sequenced sample was peripheral blood mononuclear cells (PBMCs), obtained when the disease was refractory, from a patient treated with antithyroid drugs. These receptors were taken from a female donor with Graves disease.

This chain links TRBV6-5 with TRBJ1-5, with D uncertain. Trimming removed 2 bases from V and 2 bases from J, with 10 bases in between. This CDR3 comprises 15 residues. Germline assignment: CDR1 MNHEY and CDR2 SVGAGI. The CDR3 protein is CASSYENPGNQPQHF. The CDR3 region has the DNA TGTGCCAGCAGTTACGAGAATCCCGGCAATCAGCCCCAGCATTTT.

This clonotype turned up a few times. J is TRBJ2-4 and V is TRBV5-6, with 7 bases identical to TRBD2. The CDR3 has 16 amino acids. V shed 0 bases, J shed 4 bases, and the junction held 7 bases outside the gene matches. In germline, CDR1 is SGHDT, CDR2 YYEEEE. CDR3: CASSLEVAGDKNIQYF. CDR3 sequence (DNA): TGTGCCAGCAGCTTGGAGGTTGCGGGAGATAAAAACATTCAGTACTTC.

CDR3: CASSLAGGSFSYEQYF. In nucleotides, the CDR3 is TGTGCCAGCAGCTTGGCAGGAGGGTCCTTCTCCTACGAGCAGTACTTC. The chain employs TRBV5-6 and TRBJ2-7, with a tentative D call TRBD2 (6 bases). Germline V CDR1 and CDR2: SGHDT, YYEEEE. CDR3 length: 16 residues. V lost 0 bases to trimming and J lost 0 bases, with 13 bases between them.

This clonotype has a count of ten or more. The chain has TRBV27 and TRBJ1-5; 10 bases match TRBD1. The germline V gene encodes CDR1 MNHEY and CDR2 SMNVEV (reference sequence). V shed 5 bases, J shed 5 bases, and the junction held 9 bases outside the gene matches. The CDR3 has 16 residues. In nucleotides, the CDR3 is TGTGCCAGCAGTCTAGGAACCGGGACAGGGGATCAGCCCCAGCATTTT. It translates to CASSLGTGTGDQPQHF.

This clonotype showed up just a few times. The chain uses TRBV3-1 and TRBJ1-1; TRBD1 matches 10 bases. Germline V gives CDR1 LGHDT, CDR2 YNNKEL (reference sequence). The CDR3 length is 17 residues. The junction had 10 bases not matched to a gene; V was cut back by 5 bases and J by 1 base. The DNA of the CDR3 is TGTGCCAGCAGCAGAACGACAGGGGGCAATGGGAACACTGAAGCTTTCTTT. Translated, it gives CASSRTTGGNGNTEAFF.

At least ten counts were recorded for this clonotype. The CDR3 reads CASSIGDSINQETQYF. Written as DNA, the CDR3 is TGTGCCAGTAGTATAGGGGACAGTATCAACCAAGAGACCCAGTACTTC. The chain recombines TRBV19 with TRBJ2-5; 7 nucleotides match TRBD1. The CDR3 contains 16 residues. Germline assignment: CDR1 LNHDA and CDR2 SQIVND (reference sequence). With V trimmed by 1 base and J by 0 bases, 5 bases remained unmatched.

This clonotype showed up just once. The chain uses TRBV10-3 and TRBJ1-2, with TRBD1 matching 9 bases. J was trimmed by 6 bases and V by 6 bases; bases with no gene match: 14. CDR3 length: 16 residues. In germline, CDR1 is ENHRY, CDR2 SYGVKD. The CDR3 reads CAIRAGTGRESHGYTF. Here the CDR3 DNA reads TGTGCCATCAGAGCCGGGACAGGGAGGGAGAGCCATGGCTACACCTTC.

The gene calls are TRBV29-1 and TRBJ1-4, with D tentatively TRBD1 (6 bases). In germline, CDR1 is SQVTM, CDR2 ANQGSEA. V was clipped by 5 bases and J by 4 bases, with 11 bases between them. The CDR3 length is 13 residues. The CDR3 DNA reads TGCAGCGTTCAAGGGGGTATTAATGAAAAACTGTTTTTT. Translated: CSVQGGINEKLFF.

This clonotype has at least ten counts. V gene TRBV30 combines with J gene TRBJ2-5; 7 nucleotides align to TRBD1. The CDR3 spans 13 residues. Germline CDR1 GTSNPN, CDR2 SVGIG (reference sequence). J lost 1 base, V lost 3 bases, and 2 bases had no gene match. Written as DNA, the CDR3 is TGTGCCTGGAGGGGACAGCCCCAAGAGACCCAGTACTTC. Its protein is CAWRGQPQETQYF.

This clonotype has more than one count but fewer than ten. The rearrangement joins TRBV5-1 to TRBJ2-7; tentative D call: TRBD1 (6 bases). Trimming removed 2 bases at V and 4 bases at J, with 13 bases between. This CDR3 is 14 amino acids long. The germline CDR1 and CDR2 sequences are SGHRS and YFSETQ. In DNA, the CDR3 is TGCGCCAGCAGCTTACGGGACACGGGATACGAGCAGTACTTC. Its translation: CASSLRDTGYEQYF.

Only a few counts were recorded for this clonotype. The chain employs TRBV30 and TRBJ2-7; D may be TRBD1 (6 bases). V gave up 8 bases and J gave up 0 bases, with 14 bases separating them. CDR1 is GTSNPN and CDR2 is SVGIG in the germline V gene (reference sequence). The CDR3 covers 13 residues. CDR3 in DNA: TGTGCCCTCGGGACACAGAGCTCCTACGAGCAGTACTTC. Its translation is CALGTQSSYEQYF.

The chain is built from TRBV6-1 and TRBJ2-3, with D possibly called TRBD1 or TRBD2 (6 bases each). Germline assignment: CDR1 MNHNS and CDR2 SASEGT. The CDR3 contains 13 residues. V lost 5 bases to trimming and J lost 5 bases, with 11 bases between them. The DNA for the CDR3 is TGTGCCAGCAGTCCAGGGGAGGAAGATACGCAGTATTTT. Translation gives CASSPGEEDTQYF.

The CDR3 DNA reads as TGCGCCAGCAGCTTGCCTCGTGGCGGCAGTAACGCCGGGGAGCTGTTTTTT. Protein: CASSLPRGGSNAGELFF. The chain uses TRBV5-1 and TRBJ2-2; D is unclear. CDR3 length: 17 amino acids. Germline lookup yields CDR1 SGHRS and CDR2 YFSETQ. V dropped 1 base and J dropped 6 bases, with 19 bases sitting between them.

The chain recombines TRBV5-6 with TRBJ1-4, with 7 bases fitting TRBD1. This CDR3 is built from 14 residues. Trimming removed 0 bases from V and 8 bases from J; junction bases left unmatched: 4. Germline V gene data show CDR1 as SGHDT and CDR2 as YYEEEE. The CDR3 loop reads CASSLDRGHEKLFF. The CDR3 DNA reads as TGTGCCAGCAGCTTGGACAGGGGACACGAAAAACTGTTTTTT.

The V and J genes are TRBV6-9 and TRBJ1-1; D is uncertain. CDR1 is MNHGY, CDR2 SVAAGI, per germline. The CDR3 covers 16 residues. Between the trimmed V and J ends, which lost 3 bases and 2 bases, there was a span of 16 bases. CDR3 sequence (DNA): TGTGCCAGCAGTTACCCGAAGACACGATCCAACACTGAAGCTTTCTTT. Amino acids: CASSYPKTRSNTEAFF.

This clonotype has a handful of counts. The V and J genes are TRBV29-1 and TRBJ1-1; no firm D call. V lost 4 bases and J 1 base, leaving 10 bases between the germline ends. Germline V gene sequence: CDR1 SQVTM, CDR2 ANQGSEA. This CDR3 has 13 amino acids. The chain's CDR3 is CSVVGPENTEAFF. Written as DNA, the CDR3 is TGCAGCGTTGTAGGTCCAGAGAACACTGAAGCTTTCTTT. Full variable domain (outside the CDR3, taken from reference TRBV29-1 and TRBJ1-1): SAVISQKPSRDICQRGTSLTIQCQVDSQVTMMFWYRQQPGQSLTLIATANQGSEATYESGFVIDKFPISRPNLTFSTLTVSNMSPEDSSIYLCSVVGPENTEAFFGQGTRLTVV.

This clonotype occurred many times. The gene calls are TRBV7-9 and TRBJ2-5; tentatively, D is TRBD2 (6 bases). This CDR3 has 15 amino acids. V gave up 1 base and J gave up 0 bases, with 9 bases separating them. From germline, CDR1 is SEHNR and CDR2 FQNEAQ (reference sequence). DNA of the CDR3: TGTGCCAGCAGCTTAGGGGGAGGCAACCAAGAGACCCAGTACTTC. Its protein is CASSLGGGNQETQYF.

The chain links TRBV12-3 or TRBV12-4 to TRBJ2-1, with 14 bases identical to TRBD2. The CDR3 runs to 20 residues. Trimming removed 0 bases from V and 4 bases from J; junction bases left unmatched: 11. The CDR3 sequence: CASSLARGTSGSFAYNEQFF. The CDR3 DNA sequence: TGTGCCAGCAGTTTAGCGCGGGGGACTAGCGGGAGTTTCGCGTACAATGAGCAGTTCTTC.

The J gene is TRBJ1-1, the V gene TRBV20-1, with a weak D call TRBD1 (6 bases). V lost 6 bases to trimming and J lost 10 bases, with 12 bases between them. Germline CDR1 DFQATT, CDR2 SNEGSKA (reference sequence). There are 10 residues in the CDR3. The CDR3 is CSAAGTSAFF. DNA of the CDR3: TGCAGTGCAGCCGGGACATCAGCTTTCTTT.